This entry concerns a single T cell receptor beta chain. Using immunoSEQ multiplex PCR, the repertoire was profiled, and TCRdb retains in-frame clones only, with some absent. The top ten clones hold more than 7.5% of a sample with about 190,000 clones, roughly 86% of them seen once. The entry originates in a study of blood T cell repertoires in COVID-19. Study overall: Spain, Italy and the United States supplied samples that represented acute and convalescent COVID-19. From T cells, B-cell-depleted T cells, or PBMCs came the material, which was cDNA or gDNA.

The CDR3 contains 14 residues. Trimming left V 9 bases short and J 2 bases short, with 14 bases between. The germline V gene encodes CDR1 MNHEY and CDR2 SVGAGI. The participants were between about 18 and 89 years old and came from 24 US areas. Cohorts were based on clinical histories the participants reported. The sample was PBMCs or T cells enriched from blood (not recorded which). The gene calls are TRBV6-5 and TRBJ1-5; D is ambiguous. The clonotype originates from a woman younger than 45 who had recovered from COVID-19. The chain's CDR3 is CASGEHYGNQPQHF. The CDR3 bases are TGTGCCAGTGGGGAGCACTATGGCAATCAGCCCCAGCATTTT.